The T cell receptor (beta chain) described here comes from a study of T cells in Graves' hyperthyroidism and ophthalmopathy. This CDR3 comprises 15 residues. V gave up 2 bases and J gave up 1 base; unmatched junction bases: 4. The germline V gene encodes CDR1 SGHTA and CDR2 FQGTGA. Amplified regions were TCR beta CDR3 sequences from RNA transcripts. The TCR CDR3 was amplified in a first-round RT-PCR using the HTBI primer set. Each CDR3 protein gets one entry after TCRdb re-called the multiplex PCR reads with MiXCR. The sample records roughly 570,000 distinct CDR3 sequences, just over 45% being singletons. This clonotype came up many times.

What was sequenced was peripheral blood or thyroid tissue (not recorded which). This receptor was taken from an adult woman with Graves' disease, either hyperthyroidism or ophthalmopathy (not recorded which). The chain couples TRBV7-3 to TRBJ2-5, with 7 bases aligning to TRBD2. This CDR3 reads CASSLVGGGQETQYF. The CDR3, as DNA: TGTGCCAGCAGCTTAGTCGGCGGGGGCCAAGAGACCCAGTACTTC.